Below, one T cell receptor beta chain is given with its context. The CDR3 extends over 13 amino acids. Germline V lookup: CDR1 LGHNA, CDR2 YNFKEQ. The V gene lost 1 base and the J gene lost 2 bases, with 4 bases spanning the gap. The data derive from a study of technical replicates of blood from a handful of donors. Using immunoSEQ multiplex PCR, the repertoire was profiled, and TCRdb retains in-frame clones only, with some absent. The profile covers 70,000 to 95,000 clones, with 85% to 95% appearing a single time and 0.2% to 0.3% taken by the ten largest. This clonotype was obtained from a human donor in good health. Sequencing was done on a sample of T cells isolated from PBMCs. J is TRBJ2-3 and V is TRBV4-2; no firm D call. The CDR3 region has the DNA TGTGCCAGCAGCCAAGCTTCCACAGATACGCAGTATTTT. Amino acid sequence: CASSQASTDTQYF.